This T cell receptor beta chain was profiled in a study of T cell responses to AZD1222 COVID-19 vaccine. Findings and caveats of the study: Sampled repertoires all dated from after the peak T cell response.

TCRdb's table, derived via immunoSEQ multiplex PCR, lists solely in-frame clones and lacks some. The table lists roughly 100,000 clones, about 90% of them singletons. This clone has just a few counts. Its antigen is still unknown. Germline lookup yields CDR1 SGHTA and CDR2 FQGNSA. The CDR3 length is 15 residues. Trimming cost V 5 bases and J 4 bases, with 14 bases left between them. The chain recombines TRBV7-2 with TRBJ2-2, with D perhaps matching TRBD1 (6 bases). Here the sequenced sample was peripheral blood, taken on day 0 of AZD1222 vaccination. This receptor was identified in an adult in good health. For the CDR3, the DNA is TGTGCCAGCAGCACCTCCCTAGGGGGCACCGGGGAGCTGTTTTTT. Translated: CASSTSLGGTGELFF.